There are many counts of the clone carrying this T cell receptor (beta chain). Its cognate antigen is unknown. As to time point: pre-sensitization, week 0. Treatment meaning: therapeutic diphenylcyclopropenone sensitization with weekly scalp DPC. Individual cDNA molecules received unique molecular identifiers in the library. TCRdb independently ran MiXCR on the RACE reads; one entry per CDR3 protein. The data hold about 300,000 distinct CDR3 sequences, with roughly 6% observed a single time. This sample was included in a study of human T cells and chemical hapten exposure. Study context: Diphenylcyclopropenone was administered weekly to the scalp of patients throughout the approximately 25-week study.

Study outcomes and limitations: Expanded TCR sets contained significantly more large CDR3 similarity clusters than controls. Sensitization with DPC brought no change to TCRs above 1 in 1000 in frequency.

The sequences come from whole blood, collected in connection with sensitization to the hapten diphenylcyclopropenone (DPC). The receptor's source is a woman between 18 and 30 years old with alopecia areata. Some clones in this sample may be carry-over from other donors' samples.

The chain's CDR3 is CASSQERYSTDTQYF. CDR3 DNA: TGCGCCAGCAGCCAAGAACGATATTCCACAGATACGCAGTATTTT. The chain employs TRBV4-1 and TRBJ2-3; unclear D gene. CDR1 is MGHRA and CDR2 is YSYEKL in the germline V gene. Between the trimmed V and J ends, which lost 0 bases and 2 bases, there was a span of 9 bases. The CDR3 totals 15 residues.